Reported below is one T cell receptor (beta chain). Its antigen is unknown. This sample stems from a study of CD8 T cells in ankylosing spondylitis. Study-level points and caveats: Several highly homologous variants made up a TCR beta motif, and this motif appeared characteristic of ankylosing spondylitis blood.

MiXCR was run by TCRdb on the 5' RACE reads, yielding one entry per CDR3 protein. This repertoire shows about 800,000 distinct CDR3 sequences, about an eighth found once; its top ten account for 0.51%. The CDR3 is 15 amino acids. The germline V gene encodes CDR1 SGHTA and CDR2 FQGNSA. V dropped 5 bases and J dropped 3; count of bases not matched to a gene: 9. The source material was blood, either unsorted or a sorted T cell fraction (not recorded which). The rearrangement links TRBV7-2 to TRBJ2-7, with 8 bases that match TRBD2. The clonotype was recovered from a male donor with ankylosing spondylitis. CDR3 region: CASSLHWAGGYEQYF. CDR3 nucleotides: TGTGCCAGCAGCCTACATTGGGCGGGGGGCTACGAGCAGTACTTC.